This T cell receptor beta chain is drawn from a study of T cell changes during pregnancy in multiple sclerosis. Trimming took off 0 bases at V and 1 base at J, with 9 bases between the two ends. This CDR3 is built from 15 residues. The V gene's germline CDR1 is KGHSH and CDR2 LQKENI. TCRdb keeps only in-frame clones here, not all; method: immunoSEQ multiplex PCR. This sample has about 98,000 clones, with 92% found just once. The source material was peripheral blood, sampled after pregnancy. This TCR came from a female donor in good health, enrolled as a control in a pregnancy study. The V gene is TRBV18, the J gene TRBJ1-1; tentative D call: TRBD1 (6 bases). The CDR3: CASSPPGGRNTEAFF. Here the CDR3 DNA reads TGTGCCAGCTCACCACCGGGGGGGCGGAACACTGAAGCTTTCTTT.